These 10 T cell receptor beta chains were all obtained from the same sample, sequenced in a study of cytomegalovirus exposure and HLA in healthy donors. Profiling relied on immunoSEQ multiplex PCR, and the TCRdb table lists in-frame clones only, not all of them. The data contain about 240,000 clones, around 88% of them singletons. The specimen was PBMCs. The receptor source for this set is a woman in her thirties in good health and CMV-seropositive.

This rearrangement joins TRBV2 to TRBJ2-5; 7 nucleotides agree with TRBD1. V trimming: 6 bases; J trimming: 4 bases; junction bases outside the gene matches: 2. Germline loops: CDR1 SNHLY, CDR2 FYNNEI. There are 12 residues in the CDR3. CDR3 coding DNA: TGTGCCAGCAGCAACAGGGGAGAGACCCAGTACTTC. Translated: CASSNRGETQYF.

The chain joins TRBV6-4 to TRBJ2-1; 7 nucleotides agree with TRBD1. Germline CDR1 reads MRHNA; CDR2 reads SNTAGT. CDR3 length: 16 residues. V gave up 3 bases and J gave up 8 bases; unmatched junction bases: 13. This CDR3 is CASSESPTGIFDEQFF. DNA of the CDR3: TGTGCCAGCAGTGAGAGTCCGACAGGGATTTTCGATGAGCAGTTCTTC.

The gene calls are TRBV5-1 and TRBJ2-7; the D gene is possibly TRBD2 (6 bases). The CDR3 is made up of 13 amino acids. CDR1 and CDR2 (germline): SGHRS, YFSETQ. V lost 7 bases and J lost 7, with 18 bases in between. Here the CDR3 DNA reads TGCGCCAGCCTGGAGGACTACTCAGGAGAGCAGTACTTC. This gives the protein CASLEDYSGEQYF.

The chain uses TRBV11-2 and TRBJ2-7, with D perhaps TRBD2 (6 bases). The CDR3 is 15 amino acids. The V gene lost 0 bases and the J gene lost 6 bases, with 15 bases spanning the gap. Per the germline V gene, CDR1 is SGHAT and CDR2 is FQNNGV. The CDR3 nucleotides read TGTGCCAGCAGCTTAGAATGGACCGGGAGCCGCGAGCAGTACTTC. This codes for CASSLEWTGSREQYF.

Here the CDR3 DNA reads TGTGCCAGCAGCCCTAACCTGAGAGGGTTAAACTCTGGAAACACCATATATTTT. This sequence encodes CASSPNLRGLNSGNTIYF. The V call is TRBV9, the J call TRBJ1-3; D gene unclear. Germline V lookup: CDR1 SGDLS, CDR2 YYNGEE. Trimming shortened V by 4 bases and J by 0 bases, and 20 bases separated the two germline ends. The CDR3 is 18 residues long. The variable domain in full, completed from reference TRBV9 and TRBJ1-3, reads DSGVTQTPKHLITATGQRVTLRCSPRSGDLSVYWYQQSLDQGLQFLIQYYNGEERAKGNILERFSAQQFPDLHSELNLSSLELGDSALYFCASSPNLRGLNSGNTIYFGEGSWLTVV.

This clone is deemed medium-sized (0.01 to 0.1%). The chain uses TRBV5-1 and TRBJ1-1; possible D gene TRBD1, 5 bases. This CDR3 is 12 amino acids long. The V end was cut by 4 bases, the J end by 9 bases, with 13 bases between. The germline V gene encodes CDR1 SGHRS and CDR2 YFSETQ. The CDR3 coding sequence is TGCGCCAGCAGCCCCTCTGACAGTAAAGCTTTCTTT. Translation: CASSPSDSKAFF.

This chain uses TRBV15 with TRBJ2-3; unclear D gene. Germline V gene sequence: CDR1 LNHNV, CDR2 YYDKDF (reference sequence). Trimming stripped 0 bases from V and 1 base from J, with 5 bases between. CDR3 size: 14 residues. In DNA form, the CDR3 reads TGTGCCACCAGCAGAGAGGCGGGCACAGATACGCAGTATTTT. Translated: CATSREAGTDTQYF.

This clone was counted only a few times. The chain links TRBV28 to TRBJ2-1, with TRBD1 identical over 9 bases. J lost 4 bases, V lost 7 bases, and 5 bases had no gene match. The germline V gene has CDR1 MDHEN and CDR2 SYDVKM. The CDR3 has 14 residues. The CDR3 loop is CASTQGARYNEQFF. The DNA for the CDR3 is TGTGCCAGCACACAGGGGGCGCGGTACAATGAGCAGTTCTTC.

This chain uses TRBV30 with TRBJ1-3; no definite D call. Germline CDR1 reads GTSNPN; CDR2 reads SVGIG (reference sequence). There are 14 residues in the CDR3. The germline V and J ends were trimmed by 0 bases and 5 bases, with 11 bases remaining between them. The CDR3 coding sequence is TGTGCCTGGAGTGTTGGGCAAGACAGAAACACCATATATTTT. As protein: CAWSVGQDRNTIYF.

This chain uses TRBV5-6 with TRBJ1-2; TRBD1 aligns across 8 bases. CDR1 and CDR2 from the germline V gene are SGHDT and YYEEEE. V lost 3 bases to trimming and J lost 7 bases; unmatched junction nucleotides: 5. This CDR3 has 13 residues. The chain's CDR3 is CASSWIDRGGYTF. The CDR3 DNA is TGTGCCAGCAGCTGGATAGACAGGGGTGGCTACACCTTC.